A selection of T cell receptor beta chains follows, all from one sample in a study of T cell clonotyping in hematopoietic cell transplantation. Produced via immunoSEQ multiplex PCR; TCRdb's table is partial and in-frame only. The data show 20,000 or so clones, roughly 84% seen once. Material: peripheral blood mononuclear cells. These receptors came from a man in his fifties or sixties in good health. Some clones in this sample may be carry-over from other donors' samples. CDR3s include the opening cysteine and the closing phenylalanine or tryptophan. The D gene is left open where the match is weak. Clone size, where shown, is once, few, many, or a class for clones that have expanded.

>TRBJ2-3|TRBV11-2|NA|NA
CASNAVEGTDTQYF
TGTGCCAGCAACGCTGTTGAAGGCACAGATACGCAGTATTTT
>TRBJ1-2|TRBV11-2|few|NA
CASQPGLANYGYTF
TGTGCCAGCCAGCCAGGGCTAGCTAACTATGGCTACACCTTC
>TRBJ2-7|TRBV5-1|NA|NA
CASSFAGAEEQYF
TGCGCCAGCAGCTTTGCCGGGGCGGAGGAGCAGTACTTC
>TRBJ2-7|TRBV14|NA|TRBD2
CASSRLTPDSGRNYEQYF
TGTGCCAGCAGCCGCCTCACTCCGGACAGCGGGAGAAACTACGAGCAGTACTTC
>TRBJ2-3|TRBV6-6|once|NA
CASRLSGSGDTQYF
TGTGCCAGCAGACTGTCTGGTAGCGGAGATACGCAGTATTTT
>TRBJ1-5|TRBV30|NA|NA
CAWTGLRGQPQHF
TGTGCCTGGACCGGGCTAAGGGGGCAGCCCCAGCATTTT
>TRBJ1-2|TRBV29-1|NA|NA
CSVGMNYGYTF
TGCAGCGTCGGGATGAACTATGGCTACACCTTC
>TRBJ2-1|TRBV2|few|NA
CASSRYPGDEQFF
TGTGCCAGCAGCCGCTATCCCGGGGATGAGCAGTTCTTC
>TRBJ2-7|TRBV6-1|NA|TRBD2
CASSELAGGSYEQYF
TGTGCCAGCAGTGAACTAGCGGGAGGCTCCTACGAGCAGTACTTC
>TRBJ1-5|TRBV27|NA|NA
CASSLAGTQPQHF
TGTGCCAGCAGTTTAGCAGGGACTCAGCCCCAGCATTTT
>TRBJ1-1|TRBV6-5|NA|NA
CASSYSGIEAFF
TGTGCCAGCAGTTACTCGGGGATTGAAGCTTTCTTT
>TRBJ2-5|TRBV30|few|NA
CAWSDRRFGETQYF
TGTGCCTGGAGTGACCGGCGCTTTGGGGAGACCCAGTACTTC
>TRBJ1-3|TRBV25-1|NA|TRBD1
CASGRDRSNGNTIYF
TGTGCCAGTGGCCGGGACAGGTCTAATGGAAACACCATATATTTT
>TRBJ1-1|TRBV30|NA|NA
CAWSPGPEIEAFF
TGTGCCTGGAGCCCGGGGCCCGAAATTGAAGCTTTCTTT
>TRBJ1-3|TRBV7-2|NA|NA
CASSFGGNTIYF
TGTGCCAGCAGCTTCGGCGGAAACACCATATATTTT
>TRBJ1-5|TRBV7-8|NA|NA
CASSPIGGVGQPQHF
TGTGCCAGCAGCCCAATAGGGGGGGTCGGCCAGCCCCAGCATTTT
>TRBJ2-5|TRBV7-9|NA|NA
CASGRSEETQYF
TGTGCCAGCGGGAGGAGCGAAGAGACCCAGTACTTC
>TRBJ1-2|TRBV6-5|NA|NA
CASCYGADYGYTF
TGTGCCAGCTGTTACGGTGCGGATTATGGCTACACCTTC
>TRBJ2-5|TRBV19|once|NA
CASNDPRTTLETQYF
TGTGCCAGTAATGATCCGAGGACGACTTTGGAGACCCAGTACTTC
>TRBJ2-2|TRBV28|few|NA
CASSLVGTGELFF
TGTGCCAGCAGTTTAGTGGGAACCGGGGAGCTGTTTTTT
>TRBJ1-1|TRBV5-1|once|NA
CASSLGFAGADEAFF
TGCGCCAGCAGCTTGGGCTTTGCGGGGGCCGATGAAGCTTTCTTT
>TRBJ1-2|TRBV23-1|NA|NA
CASSQSIGGYTF
TGCGCCAGCAGTCAATCGATTGGTGGCTACACCTTC
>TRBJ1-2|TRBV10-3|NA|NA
CAISDPGTYGYTF
TGTGCCATCAGTGACCCAGGGACCTATGGCTACACCTTC
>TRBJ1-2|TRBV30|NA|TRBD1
CAWSTGIIYGYTF
TGTGCCTGGTCGACAGGGATTATCTATGGCTACACCTTC
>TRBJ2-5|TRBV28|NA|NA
CASSLASVGETQYF
TGTGCCAGCAGTTTAGCTAGCGTAGGTGAGACCCAGTACTTC
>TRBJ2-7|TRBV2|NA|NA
CASNLVDSYEQYF
TGTGCCAGCAATCTTGTGGACAGCTACGAGCAGTACTTC
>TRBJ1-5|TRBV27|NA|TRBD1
CASSLTGGNQPQHF
TGTGCCAGCAGTTTGACAGGGGGCAATCAGCCCCAGCATTTT
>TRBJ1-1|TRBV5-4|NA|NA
CASGHQNTEAFF
TGTGCCTCGGGACACCAGAACACTGAAGCTTTCTTT
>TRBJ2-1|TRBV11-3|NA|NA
CASSLGRGDNEQFF
TGTGCCAGCAGCTTAGGCCGAGGGGACAATGAGCAGTTCTTC